Below are 20 T cell receptor beta chains sequenced from a single sample in a study of blood T cell repertoires in COVID-19. Profiled with immunoSEQ multiplex PCR; TCRdb holds only in-frame clones, not every one. The table records some 200,000 clones, over 75% of them present only once. The sequenced sample was peripheral blood. Receptors originate from a human donor in a cohort sampled during active COVID-19.

The chain couples TRBV6-2 or TRBV6-3 to TRBJ2-3; 10 nucleotides align to TRBD1. V lost 0 bases, J lost 3 bases, and 3 bases stayed unmatched. The CDR3 is 16 residues long. Looked up from germline, CDR1 is MNHEY and CDR2 is SVGEGT. DNA of the CDR3: TGTGCCAGCAGTTACTCGGGGGACAGGGGAACAGATACGCAGTATTTT. Translated: CASSYSGDRGTDTQYF.

CDR3 in amino acids: CASSAQGAADSPLHF. CDR3 coding DNA: TGTGCCAGCTCAGCCCAGGGGGCGGCTGATTCACCCCTCCACTTT. This chain links TRBV18 with TRBJ1-6; 8 bases agree with TRBD1. The CDR3 is 15 amino acids. J lost 8 bases, V lost 5 bases, and 8 bases had no gene match. Germline V gene sequence: CDR1 KGHSH, CDR2 LQKENI.

V usage is TRBV5-4 and J usage is TRBJ2-1, with 8 bases lining up with TRBD2. The trim removed 3 bases at V and 9 bases at J, leaving 5 bases unmatched. Germline V gene lookup returns CDR1 SGHNT and CDR2 YYREEE (reference sequence). The CDR3 is made up of 13 amino acids. This CDR3 is CASSSSGSREQFF. CDR3 DNA: TGTGCCAGCAGCTCCAGCGGGAGCCGTGAGCAGTTCTTC.

The rearrangement joins TRBV7-9 to TRBJ2-7; D not resolved. The CDR3 sequence is 15 residues long. Deletions cut 10 bases from V and 5 bases from J, with 24 bases between. Germline lookup yields CDR1 SEHNR and CDR2 FQNEAQ (reference sequence). The DNA for the CDR3 is TGTGCCACCCGGATCTGGGCCGAGCTAAAGGACGAGCAGTACTTC. Protein sequence: CATRIWAELKDEQYF. Variable domain in full (rest from reference TRBV7-9 and TRBJ2-7): DTGVSQNPRHKITKRGQNVTFRCDPISEHNRLYWYRQTLGQGPEFLTYFQNEAQLEKSRLLSDRFSAERPKGSFSTLEIQRTEQGDSAMYLCATRIWAELKDEQYFGPGTRLTVT.

The rearrangement links TRBV7-9 to TRBJ1-4, with 8 bases that match TRBD1. J was trimmed by 8 bases and V by 5 bases; bases with no gene match: 19. The CDR3 is 18 amino acids. Germline CDR1 and CDR2: SEHNR and FQNEAQ (reference sequence). CDR3 region: CASSGSQGARLIGEKLFF. Here the CDR3 DNA reads TGTGCCAGCAGCGGTAGCCAGGGGGCCAGGCTTATTGGGGAAAAACTGTTTTTT.

CDR3 nucleotide sequence: TGCGCCAGCAGCTGGACAGGTGGGTACACTGAAGCTTTCTTT. As protein: CASSWTGGYTEAFF. The chain combines TRBV5-1 with TRBJ1-1; 7 bases fit TRBD1. V was pared by 3 bases and J by 3 bases, with 5 bases of the junction left unmatched. Germline V gene data show CDR1 as SGHRS and CDR2 as YFSETQ. There are 14 residues in the CDR3.

V is TRBV19 and J is TRBJ2-2; D is perhaps TRBD2 (6 bases). The CDR3 extends over 14 amino acids. Germline-derived CDR1 and CDR2 are LNHDA and SQIVND (reference sequence). Trimming removed 8 bases from V and 2 bases from J, with 12 bases in between. CDR3 DNA: TGTGCCAGTCACTTGGGGGGAAACACCGGGGAGCTGTTTTTT. Translation: CASHLGGNTGELFF.

CDR3 in amino acids: CASSFTRRWGAETQYF. CDR3 DNA sequence: TGTGCCAGCAGCTTCACTCGACGGTGGGGCGCCGAGACCCAGTACTTC. V usage is TRBV7-8 and J usage is TRBJ2-5; TRBD1 is a possible D gene (5 bases). Trimming took off 3 bases at V and 5 bases at J, with 19 bases between the two ends. The CDR3 has 16 amino acids. The V gene's germline CDR1 is SGHVS and CDR2 FQNEAQ.

V gene TRBV27 combines with J gene TRBJ2-5; TRBD2 is a possible D gene (6 bases). This CDR3 spans 17 amino acids. Trimming stripped 6 bases from V and 4 bases from J, with 24 bases between. Looked up from germline, CDR1 is MNHEY and CDR2 is SMNVEV (reference sequence). The CDR3 DNA reads TGTGCCAGCAGCCCTGCGTGGGACTGGCCAAGTGGAGAGACCCAGTACTTC. Residues: CASSPAWDWPSGETQYF.

V is TRBV5-4 and J is TRBJ2-3; no reliable D call. Germline CDR1 SGHNT, CDR2 YYREEE (reference sequence). With 0 bases removed from V and 6 bases from J, the gap between germline ends came to 14 bases. This CDR3 comprises 15 residues. This CDR3 is CASSLGRKPGDTQYF. CDR3 nucleotide sequence: TGTGCCAGCAGCTTGGGACGGAAACCCGGGGATACGCAGTATTTT.

This clone came up once. This chain links TRBV28 with TRBJ2-5; D not resolved. CDR1 MDHEN and CDR2 SYDVKM come from the germline V gene. The CDR3 loop spans 12 amino acids. V lost 7 bases to trimming and J lost 2 bases, with 8 bases between them. The DNA of the CDR3 is TGTGCCAGCAACGAGGTACAAGAGACCCAGTACTTC. This translates into CASNEVQETQYF.

V and J are TRBV29-1 and TRBJ2-5, with 12 bases that match TRBD1. The germline CDR1 and CDR2 sequences are SQVTM and ANQGSEA. The CDR3 contains 14 residues. Trimming cost V 7 bases and J 5 bases; bases outside gene matches: 8. CDR3 DNA sequence: TGCAGCGCTGGGACAGGGGGCGGACGGGAGACCCAGTACTTC. Translating gives CSAGTGGGRETQYF. Complete variable domain (other parts from reference TRBV29-1 and TRBJ2-5): SAVISQKPSRDICQRGTSLTIQCQVDSQVTMMFWYRQQPGQSLTLIATANQGSEATYESGFVIDKFPISRPNLTFSTLTVSNMSPEDSSIYLCSAGTGGGRETQYFGPGTRLLVL.

The chain has TRBV3-1 (or the pseudogene TRBV3-2) and TRBJ2-3; a possible D gene is TRBD1 (6 bases). Germline CDR1 LGHDT, CDR2 YNNKEL (reference sequence). The CDR3 has 13 residues. V dropped 1 base and J dropped 11 bases, with 13 bases sitting between them. In DNA form, the CDR3 reads TGTGCCAGCAGCCAAGCGAATGGGGGCATGCAGTATTTT. The encoded protein is CASSQANGGMQYF.

This chain links TRBV28 with TRBJ2-5, with TRBD1 matching 9 bases. The CDR3 spans 15 residues. CDR1 and CDR2 from the germline V gene are MDHEN and SYDVKM. V lost 2 bases and J lost 5; bases outside the gene matches: 6. CDR3 sequence (DNA): TGTGCCAGCAGTTTAGGTGGGACAGGGCTGGAGACCCAGTACTTC. Translation: CASSLGGTGLETQYF. The whole variable domain, filled in from reference TRBV28 and TRBJ2-5, reads DVKVTQSSRYLVKRTGEKVFLECVQDMDHENMFWYRQDPGLGLRLIYFSYDVKMKEKGDIPEGYSVSREKKERFSLILESASTNQTSMYLCASSLGGTGLETQYFGPGTRLLVL.

J is TRBJ2-7 and V is TRBV4-1, with no clear D. The V gene's germline CDR1 is MGHRA and CDR2 YSYEKL. This CDR3 region has 12 residues. Trimming shortened V by 5 bases and J by 0 bases, and 5 bases separated the two germline ends. CDR3 residues: CASSASSYEQYF. The CDR3 DNA sequence: TGCGCCAGCAGCGCTAGCTCCTACGAGCAGTACTTC.

The CDR3 bases are TGTGCCAGCAGCCCACTAGCGGAAGAGACCCAGTACTTC. Protein: CASSPLAEETQYF. The rearrangement links TRBV3-1 (or the pseudogene TRBV3-2) to TRBJ2-5; TRBD2 aligns across 8 bases. The J segment lost 3 bases and the V segment lost 4 bases, leaving 1 base of the junction unmatched. CDR3 length equals 13 residues. Germline V lookup: CDR1 LGHDT, CDR2 YNNKEL (reference sequence).

V is TRBV27 and J is TRBJ2-1, with 13 bases fitting TRBD2. Germline CDR1 is MNHEY and CDR2 is SMNVEV (reference sequence). Trimming cost V 5 bases and J 5 bases; bases outside gene matches: 3. The CDR3 has 15 amino acids. DNA for the CDR3: TGTGCCAGCAGTCTTGGACTAGCGGGAGACAATGAGCAGTTCTTC. Translating it yields CASSLGLAGDNEQFF.

This clone was detected only a few times. The CDR3 here is CASSFGPRGYTF. The CDR3 DNA follows: TGTGCCAGCAGTTTTGGGCCTCGGGGCTACACCTTC. This chain joins TRBV28 and TRBJ1-2; D is ambiguous. The CDR3 spans 12 residues. Trimming shortened V by 3 bases and J by 8 bases, and 10 bases separated the two germline ends. Germline values: CDR1 MDHEN, CDR2 SYDVKM.

The rearrangement joins TRBV14 to TRBJ2-3; perhaps TRBD2 as D (6 bases). The V end was cut by 0 bases, the J end by 10 bases, with 14 bases between. The CDR3 is 14 amino acids. CDR1 is SGHDN, CDR2 FVKESK, per germline. Here the CDR3 reads CASSQEGRYAAQYF. CDR3 bases: TGTGCCAGCAGCCAAGAGGGGAGGTATGCCGCGCAGTATTTT.

The genes are TRBV6-5 and TRBJ1-4; D is perhaps TRBD1 (5 bases). Trimming removed 2 bases from V and 4 bases from J, with 11 bases in between. The CDR3 extends over 15 amino acids. Germline-derived CDR1 and CDR2 are MNHEY and SVGAGI. DNA for the CDR3: TGTGCCAGCAGTTACGGGGCAGCTAGTAATGAAAAACTGTTTTTT. Translation gives CASSYGAASNEKLFF.